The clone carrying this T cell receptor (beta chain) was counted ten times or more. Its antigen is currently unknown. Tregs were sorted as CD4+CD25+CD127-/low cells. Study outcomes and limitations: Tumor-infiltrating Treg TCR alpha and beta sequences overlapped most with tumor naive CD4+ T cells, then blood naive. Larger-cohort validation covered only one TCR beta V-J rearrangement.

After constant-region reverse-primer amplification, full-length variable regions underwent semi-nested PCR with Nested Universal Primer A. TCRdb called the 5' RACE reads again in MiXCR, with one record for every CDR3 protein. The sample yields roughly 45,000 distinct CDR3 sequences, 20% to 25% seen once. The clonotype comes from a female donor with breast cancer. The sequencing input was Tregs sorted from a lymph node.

The CDR3 DNA is TGTGCCAGCAGTTTACATGGCCTAGCGGGAGGGAAAACAGGGGGCGAGCAGTACTTC. It is translated as CASSLHGLAGGKTGGEQYF. The chain joins TRBV27 to TRBJ2-7; 12 nucleotides match TRBD2. The CDR3 contains 19 residues. Germline trimming cut 2 bases from V and 6 bases from J; bases unmatched to any gene: 17. CDR1 and CDR2 from the germline V gene are MNHEY and SMNVEV (reference sequence).